These 6 T cell receptor beta chains originate from one sample sequenced in a study of beta chain features in type 1 diabetes. Study conclusions and caveats: Within each of all four CD4+ subsets, Type 1 diabetes patients had TCRB CDR3s that were moderately but significantly shorter.

Expressed TCRB transcripts were sequenced after all isolated RNA was converted to cDNA. The repertoire was sequenced with immunoSEQ multiplex PCR; TCRdb's copy has only in-frame clones and lacks some. The sample yields approximately 360,000 clones, over 10% seen once. These receptors have no known antigen. Material for sequencing was naive CD4+ T cells from blood. These receptors all come from a woman aged 18-30 years with type 1 diabetes.

This clone showed up just a few times. The chain links TRBV7-2 to TRBJ2-7; tentative D call: TRBD1 (6 bases). Germline V gene lookup returns CDR1 SGHTA and CDR2 FQGNSA. This CDR3 region has 12 residues. Between the trimmed V and J ends, which lost 2 bases and 6 bases, there was a span of 8 bases. In DNA, the CDR3 is TGTGCCAGCAGCTTACAGGGGCTCGAGCAGTACTTC. Translating it yields CASSLQGLEQYF.

This clone was detected only a few times. Other DNA sequences in the sample encode the same CDR3. The chain combines TRBV7-9 with TRBJ1-5, with D possibly being TRBD1 (5 bases). This CDR3 is built from 14 residues. Trimming took 5 bases from V and 3 from J, leaving 11 bases between them. Germline V lookup: CDR1 SEHNR, CDR2 FQNEAQ (reference sequence). CDR3 amino acids: CASSLDSSNQPQHF. As DNA, the CDR3 is TGTGCCAGCAGCCTTGACAGTTCCAATCAGCCCCAGCATTTT.

The chain recombines TRBV7-9 with TRBJ2-5; D is undetermined. The CDR3 length is 15 residues. The germline gives CDR1 SEHNR, CDR2 FQNEAQ (reference sequence). Trimming pared 1 base from V and 2 bases from J, leaving 11 bases between. DNA of the CDR3: TGTGCCAGCAGCTTAGGAGGAGTACTGCAAGAGACCCAGTACTTC. This sequence encodes CASSLGGVLQETQYF.

This rearrangement joins TRBV11-3 to TRBJ1-1; tentative D call: TRBD1 (5 bases). Trimming left V 7 bases short and J 1 base short, with 10 bases between. Germline loops: CDR1 SGHNT, CDR2 YENEEA. There are 13 residues in the CDR3. This CDR3 is CASMGGRNTEAFF. CDR3 in DNA: TGTGCCAGCATGGGGGGACGGAACACTGAAGCTTTCTTT.

A few counts support this clone. The V call is TRBV29-1, the J call TRBJ2-5; 11 nucleotides agree with TRBD2. CDR1 SQVTM and CDR2 ANQGSEA come from the germline V gene. There are 17 residues in the CDR3. V lost 6 bases and J lost 4; bases outside the gene matches: 16. CDR3 amino acids: CSVHPRLAGNVGETQYF. The CDR3 bases are TGCAGCGTACACCCCCGACTAGCGGGAAACGTTGGAGAGACCCAGTACTTC.

This chain connects TRBV5-6 to TRBJ2-1, with a tentative D call TRBD1 (5 bases). This CDR3 contains 17 residues. With 3 bases removed from V and 5 bases from J, the gap between germline ends came to 21 bases. The germline V gene has CDR1 SGHDT and CDR2 YYEEEE. CDR3 residues: CASSSGRWPTRDNEQFF. CDR3 coding DNA: TGTGCCAGCAGCTCGGGTCGGTGGCCCACCAGGGACAATGAGCAGTTCTTC.